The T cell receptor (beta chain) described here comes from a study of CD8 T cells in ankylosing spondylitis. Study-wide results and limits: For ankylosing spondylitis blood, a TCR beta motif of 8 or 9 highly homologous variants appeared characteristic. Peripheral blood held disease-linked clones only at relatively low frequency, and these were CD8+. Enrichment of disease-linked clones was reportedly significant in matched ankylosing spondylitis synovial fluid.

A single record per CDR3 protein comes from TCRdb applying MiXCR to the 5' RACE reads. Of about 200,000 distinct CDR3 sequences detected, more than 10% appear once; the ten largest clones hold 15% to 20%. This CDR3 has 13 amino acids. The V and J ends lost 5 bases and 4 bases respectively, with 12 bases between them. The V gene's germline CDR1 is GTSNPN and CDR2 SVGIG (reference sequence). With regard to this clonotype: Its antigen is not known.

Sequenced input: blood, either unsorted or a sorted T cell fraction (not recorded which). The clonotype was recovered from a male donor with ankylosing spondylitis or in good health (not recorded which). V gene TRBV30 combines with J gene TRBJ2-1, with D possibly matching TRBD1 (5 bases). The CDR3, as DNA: TGTGCCTGGGACAGAGTCGAGTACAATGAGCAGTTCTTC. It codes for CAWDRVEYNEQFF.